This TCR beta chain is drawn from a study of cytomegalovirus exposure and HLA in healthy donors. Findings of the study overall: A missense variant in DCLRE1C was later tied to TCR beta V- and J-gene trimming.

Concerning this clone: The antigen is not known.

Trimming at V came to 4 bases and at J to 2 bases, leaving 5 bases not matched to a gene. Looked up from germline, CDR1 is SQVTM and CDR2 is ANQGSEA. The CDR3 consists of 16 residues. PCR was performed using 60 Vbeta and 13 Jbeta primers. Repertoires were generated with immunoSEQ multiplex PCR, while TCRdb's copy carries only in-frame clones and drops some. This table holds over 150,000 clones, about 71% found once. Sequenced material: PBMCs. The chain has TRBV29-1 and TRBJ2-1; 13 bases map to TRBD2. The clonotype originates from a woman in her twenties or thirties in good health and CMV-seronegative. The CDR3 loop reads CSVGTSGRRTYNEQFF. CDR3 DNA: TGCAGCGTTGGGACTAGCGGGAGAAGGACCTACAATGAGCAGTTCTTC.